This passage covers 22 T cell receptor beta chains from one sample sequenced in a study of beta chain features in type 1 diabetes. Reverse transcribing all isolated RNA meant expressed TCRB transcripts were sequenced. Using immunoSEQ multiplex PCR, the repertoire was profiled, and TCRdb retains in-frame clones only, with some absent. The table has approximately 250,000 clones, 14% seen once. Sequences were obtained from naive CD4+ T cells from blood. The receptor set was obtained from a woman aged 40 to 49 in good health.

This clone showed up just a few times. V gene TRBV5-1 combines with J gene TRBJ2-3; 7 nucleotides match TRBD2. This CDR3 is 14 amino acids long. Unmatched junction bases numbered 5, after V lost 1 base and J lost 6 bases. The germline V gene encodes CDR1 SGHRS and CDR2 YFSETQ. CDR3 nucleotides: TGCGCCAGCAGCTTGAACGTGGGGGGGGATACGCAGTATTTT. This sequence encodes CASSLNVGGDTQYF. The whole variable domain, filled in from reference TRBV5-1 and TRBJ2-3, reads KAGVTQTPRYLIKTRGQQVTLSCSPISGHRSVSWYQQTPGQGLQFLFEYFSETQRNKGNFPGRFSGRQFSNSRSEMNVSTLELGDSALYLCASSLNVGGDTQYFGPGTRLTVL.

This rearrangement joins TRBV7-2 to TRBJ1-2; 9 bases line up with TRBD1. This CDR3 spans 15 amino acids. With 5 bases clipped from V and 0 bases from J, the junction kept 4 bases outside the gene matches. CDR1 SGHTA and CDR2 FQGNSA come from the germline V gene. The CDR3 reads CASSPGTGTNYGYTF. The CDR3 DNA follows: TGTGCCAGCAGCCCTGGGACAGGGACTAACTATGGCTACACCTTC. Combining the CDR3 with reference TRBV7-2 and TRBJ1-2 gives the whole variable domain GAGVSQSPSNKVTEKGKDVELRCDPISGHTALYWYRQSLGQGLEFLIYFQGNSAPDKSGLPSDRFSAERTGGSVSTLTIQRTQQEDSAVYLCASSPGTGTNYGYTFGSGTRLTVV.

The CDR3, as DNA: TGCGCCAGCAGCTTGGGGGGCCCTGAGTCACCCCTCCACTTT. The encoded protein is CASSLGGPESPLHF. V usage is TRBV5-1 and J usage is TRBJ1-6; D perhaps matches TRBD1 (5 bases). Germline CDR1 reads SGHRS; CDR2 reads YFSETQ. Trimming took off 0 bases at V and 10 bases at J, with 11 bases between the two ends. The CDR3 has 14 amino acids.

This clone was detected only a few times. This chain connects TRBV4-3 to TRBJ2-7; TRBD1 might be the D (6 bases). Germline values: CDR1 LGHNA, CDR2 YSLEER. The ends were cut back, 0 bases at V and 3 bases at J, with 12 bases in the middle. This CDR3 comprises 15 residues. As DNA, the CDR3 is TGCGCCAGCAGCCAAGATCCCGACAGGTACTACGAGCAGTACTTC. Its protein product is CASSQDPDRYYEQYF.

The chain uses TRBV29-1 and TRBJ2-5; D might be TRBD1 (5 bases). Looked up from germline, CDR1 is SQVTM and CDR2 is ANQGSEA. V was cut by 8 bases and J by 5 bases, with 18 bases left in between. CDR3 size: 13 residues. The CDR3 DNA is TGCAGCCCCTCAGGAACAGGTTCCGAGACCCAGTACTTC. This codes for CSPSGTGSETQYF.

This clone was observed a handful of times. Written as DNA, the CDR3 is TGTGCCAGCTCACCGGACATAGCCAAAAACATTCAGTACTTC. This translates into CASSPDIAKNIQYF. This chain connects TRBV18 to TRBJ2-4, with D possibly TRBD1 on 5 matching bases. The CDR3 contains 14 residues. Germline values: CDR1 KGHSH, CDR2 LQKENI. V lost 3 bases and J 0 bases, leaving 6 bases between the germline ends.

This clone appeared a few times. The chain combines TRBV6-5 with TRBJ2-7; D perhaps matches TRBD2 (6 bases). V lost 2 bases and J lost 5, with 16 bases in between. The CDR3 sequence is 15 residues long. Germline CDR1 and CDR2: MNHEY and SVGAGI. This CDR3 reads CASSYRRGSYDEQYF. CDR3 DNA: TGTGCCAGCAGTTACCGGCGGGGTTCGTACGACGAGCAGTACTTC.

The chain has TRBV10-3 and TRBJ1-2, with 9 bases matching TRBD1. Germline CDR1 ENHRY, CDR2 SYGVKD. After removal of 6 bases from V and 3 bases from J, the junction contained 5 bases not matched to a gene. The CDR3 is 14 residues long. This CDR3 is CAISLQGADYGYTF. As DNA, the CDR3 is TGTGCCATCAGCCTACAGGGGGCCGACTATGGCTACACCTTC.

The V and J genes are TRBV6-1 and TRBJ1-1; D remains ambiguous. Looked up from germline, CDR1 is MNHNS and CDR2 is SASEGT. This CDR3 spans 15 amino acids. Trimming stripped 3 bases from V and 0 bases from J, with 11 bases between. The CDR3, as DNA: TGTGCCAGCAGTGATATAGGGCGGGTGAACACTGAAGCTTTCTTT. The encoded protein is CASSDIGRVNTEAFF.

The genes are TRBV4-1 and TRBJ1-3, with TRBD1 identical over 11 bases. The length of the CDR3 is 14 residues. Germline V CDR1 and CDR2: MGHRA, YSYEKL. Trimming cost V 4 bases and J 8 bases; bases outside gene matches: 4. CDR3 region: CASSRTGGGDTIYF. In DNA form, the CDR3 reads TGCGCCAGCAGCCGGACAGGGGGCGGGGACACCATATATTTT.

This clone has more than one count but fewer than ten. This chain connects TRBV9 to TRBJ2-1; D is possibly TRBD1 (6 bases). Germline-derived CDR1 and CDR2 are SGDLS and YYNGEE. Trimming stripped 0 bases from V and 4 bases from J, with 14 bases between. There are 16 residues in the CDR3. CDR3 DNA: TGTGCCAGCAGCGTAGTTGGCGGACAGATATACAATGAGCAGTTCTTC. Translation: CASSVVGGQIYNEQFF.

The gene calls are TRBV11-2 and TRBJ1-2; 9 positions match TRBD1. Germline lookup yields CDR1 SGHAT and CDR2 FQNNGV. Trimming at V came to 6 bases and at J to 6 bases, leaving 5 bases not matched to a gene. This CDR3 is 13 amino acids long. CDR3 amino acids: CASRWTGEHGYTF. CDR3 coding DNA: TGTGCCAGCAGATGGACAGGGGAGCATGGCTACACCTTC.

The chain joins TRBV7-9 to TRBJ1-5; a weak D match, TRBD1 (6 bases). This CDR3 has 14 amino acids. V lost 3 bases, J lost 5 bases, and 11 bases lay in between. Germline CDR1 SEHNR, CDR2 FQNEAQ (reference sequence). Here the CDR3 DNA reads TGTGCCAGCAGCTTCCAGGGACAAGATCAGCCCCAGCATTTT. Amino acid sequence: CASSFQGQDQPQHF. Variable domain in full (rest from reference TRBV7-9 and TRBJ1-5): DTGVSQNPRHKITKRGQNVTFRCDPISEHNRLYWYRQTLGQGPEFLTYFQNEAQLEKSRLLSDRFSAERPKGSFSTLEIQRTEQGDSAMYLCASSFQGQDQPQHFGDGTRLSIL.

This clone was detected only a few times. The chain combines TRBV11-2 with TRBJ1-1, with 7 nucleotides matching TRBD1. The CDR3 totals 14 residues. V gave up 0 bases and J gave up 7 bases; unmatched junction bases: 5. Per germline, CDR1 SGHAT and CDR2 FQNNGV. DNA for the CDR3: TGTGCCAGCAGCTTAGAGGGCAGGGGGGATGAAGCTTTCTTT. It is translated as CASSLEGRGDEAFF.

This chain connects TRBV11-2 to TRBJ2-1; D gene unclear. V was cut by 5 bases and J by 0 bases, with 5 bases left in between. Germline CDR1 and CDR2: SGHAT and FQNNGV. This CDR3 comprises 13 residues. CDR3 nucleotide sequence: TGTGCCAGCAGCCCGAGCTCCTACAATGAGCAGTTCTTC. Protein product: CASSPSSYNEQFF.

This clone was found a few times. J is TRBJ2-1 and V is TRBV6-1; 7 nucleotides match TRBD1. From germline, CDR1 is MNHNS and CDR2 SASEGT. The CDR3 has 14 residues. The J segment lost 1 base and the V segment lost 5 bases, leaving 2 bases of the junction unmatched. For the CDR3, the DNA is TGTGCCAGCAGTAGACAGGGATCCTACAATGAGCAGTTCTTC. Encoded protein: CASSRQGSYNEQFF.

V is TRBV7-2 and J is TRBJ2-2; D ambiguous. There are 13 residues in the CDR3. Trimming removed 5 bases from V and 0 bases from J, with 4 bases in between. The germline V gene encodes CDR1 SGHTA and CDR2 FQGNSA. CDR3 in amino acids: CASSHPNTGELFF. DNA of the CDR3: TGTGCCAGCAGCCATCCGAACACCGGGGAGCTGTTTTTT.

In the case of this clone: The same CDR3 is also encoded by other DNA sequences in this sample. The chain has TRBV18 and TRBJ1-5; a possible D gene is TRBD1 (5 bases). The V and J ends lost 2 bases and 10 bases respectively, with 9 bases between them. The CDR3 has 12 residues. Germline assignment: CDR1 KGHSH and CDR2 LQKENI. CDR3 nucleotides: TGTGCCAGCTCACCATCTCAGGGACCCCAGCATTTT. This gives the protein CASSPSQGPQHF.

The V gene is TRBV18, the J gene TRBJ2-3; D gene ambiguous. With 0 bases removed from V and 5 bases from J, the gap between germline ends came to 9 bases. The CDR3 has 14 amino acids. Germline-derived CDR1 and CDR2 are KGHSH and LQKENI. CDR3 loop: CASSPPSALDTQYF. DNA of the CDR3: TGTGCCAGCTCACCACCGAGCGCTTTAGATACGCAGTATTTT.

The V call is TRBV7-2, the J call TRBJ2-7; maybe TRBD1 (6 bases). The CDR3 covers 14 residues. Germline loops: CDR1 SGHTA, CDR2 FQGNSA. Between the trimmed V and J ends, which lost 5 bases and 4 bases, there was a span of 15 bases. The CDR3 spells CASSTRFTGYEQYF. CDR3 DNA sequence: TGTGCCAGCAGCACAAGATTTACAGGGTACGAGCAGTACTTC.

This clone was picked up a small number of times. V and J are TRBV7-8 and TRBJ2-1; D may be TRBD2 (6 bases). The CDR3 length is 19 residues. In germline, CDR1 is SGHVS, CDR2 FQNEAQ. V lost 7 bases and J lost 0, with 25 bases in between. This CDR3 is CASIYRDSDVLSSYNEQFF. In DNA form, the CDR3 reads TGTGCCAGCATCTACCGGGACTCCGACGTCCTTAGCTCCTACAATGAGCAGTTCTTC.

This clone has more than one count but fewer than ten. V is TRBV6-5 and J is TRBJ2-3, with D possibly TRBD1 on 5 matching bases. Per germline, CDR1 MNHEY and CDR2 SVGAGI. The CDR3 extends over 12 amino acids. The V end was cut by 6 bases, the J end by 6 bases, with 10 bases between. DNA for the CDR3: TGTGCCAGCAGACAGGTTCCCGATACGCAGTATTTT. Translating it yields CASRQVPDTQYF.